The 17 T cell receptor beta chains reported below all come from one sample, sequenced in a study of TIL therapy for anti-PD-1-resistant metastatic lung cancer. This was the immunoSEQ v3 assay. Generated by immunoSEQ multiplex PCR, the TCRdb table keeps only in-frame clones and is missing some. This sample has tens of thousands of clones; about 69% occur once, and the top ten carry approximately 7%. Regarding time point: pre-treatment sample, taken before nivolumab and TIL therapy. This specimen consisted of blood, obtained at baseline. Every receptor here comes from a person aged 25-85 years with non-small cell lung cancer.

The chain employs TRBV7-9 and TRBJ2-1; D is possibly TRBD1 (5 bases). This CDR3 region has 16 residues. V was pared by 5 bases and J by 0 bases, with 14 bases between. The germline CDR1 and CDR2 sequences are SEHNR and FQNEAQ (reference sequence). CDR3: CASSAVGHLSYNEQFF. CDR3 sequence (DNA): TGTGCCAGCAGCGCCGTCGGACACCTCTCCTACAATGAGCAGTTCTTC.

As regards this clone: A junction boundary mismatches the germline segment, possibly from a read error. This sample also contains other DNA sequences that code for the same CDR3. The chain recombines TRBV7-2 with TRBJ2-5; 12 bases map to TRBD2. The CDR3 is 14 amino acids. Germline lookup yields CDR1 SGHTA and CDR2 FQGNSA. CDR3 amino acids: CASSLAGGEETQYF. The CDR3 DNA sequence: TGTGCCAGCAGCCTAGCGGGAGGGGAGGAGACCCAGTACTTC.

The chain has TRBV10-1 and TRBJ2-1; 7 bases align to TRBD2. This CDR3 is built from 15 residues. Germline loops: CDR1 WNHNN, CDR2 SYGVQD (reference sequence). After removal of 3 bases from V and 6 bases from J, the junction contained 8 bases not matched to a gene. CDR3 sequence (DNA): TGCGCCAGCAGTGATACCAAGCGGGGACTCAATGAGCAGTTCTTC. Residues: CASSDTKRGLNEQFF.

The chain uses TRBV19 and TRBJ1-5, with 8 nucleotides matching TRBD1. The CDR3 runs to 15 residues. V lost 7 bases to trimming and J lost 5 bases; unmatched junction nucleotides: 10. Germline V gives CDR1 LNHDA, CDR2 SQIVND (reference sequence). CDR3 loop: CASTLRQGADQPQHF. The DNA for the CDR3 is TGTGCCAGTACCCTGAGGCAGGGGGCGGATCAGCCCCAGCATTTT.

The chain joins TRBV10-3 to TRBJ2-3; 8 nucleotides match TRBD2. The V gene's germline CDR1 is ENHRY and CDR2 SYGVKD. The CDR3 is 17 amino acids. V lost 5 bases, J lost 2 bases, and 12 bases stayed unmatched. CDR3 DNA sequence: TGTGCCATCAGTAAGACGGGGGGGACTGCAACCACAGATACGCAGTATTTT. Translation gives CAISKTGGTATTDTQYF.

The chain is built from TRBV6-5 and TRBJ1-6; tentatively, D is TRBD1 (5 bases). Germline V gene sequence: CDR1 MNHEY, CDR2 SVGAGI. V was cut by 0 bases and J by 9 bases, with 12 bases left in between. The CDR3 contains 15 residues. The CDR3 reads CASSYSEGSSSPLHF. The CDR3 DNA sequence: TGTGCCAGCAGTTACTCGGAGGGGAGTAGTTCACCCCTCCACTTT.

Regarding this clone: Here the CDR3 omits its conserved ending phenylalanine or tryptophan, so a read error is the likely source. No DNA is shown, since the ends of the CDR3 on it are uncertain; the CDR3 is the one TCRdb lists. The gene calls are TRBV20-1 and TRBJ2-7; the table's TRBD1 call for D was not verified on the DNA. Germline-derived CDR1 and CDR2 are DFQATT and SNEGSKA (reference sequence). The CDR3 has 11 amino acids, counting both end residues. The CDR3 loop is CSAASWTGGFL.

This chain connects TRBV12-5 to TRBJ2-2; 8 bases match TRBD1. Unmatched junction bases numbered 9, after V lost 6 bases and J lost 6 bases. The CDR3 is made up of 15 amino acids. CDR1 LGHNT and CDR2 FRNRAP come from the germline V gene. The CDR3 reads CASGLGQGDSGELFF. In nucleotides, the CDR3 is TGTGCTAGTGGCCTAGGACAGGGAGATTCCGGGGAGCTGTTTTTT.

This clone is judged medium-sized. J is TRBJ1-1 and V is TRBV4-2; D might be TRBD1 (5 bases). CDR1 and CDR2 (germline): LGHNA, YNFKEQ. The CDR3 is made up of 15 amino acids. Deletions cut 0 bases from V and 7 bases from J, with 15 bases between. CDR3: CASSQDWYGGGEAFF. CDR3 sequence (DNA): TGTGCCAGCAGCCAAGATTGGTACGGGGGTGGTGAAGCTTTCTTT.

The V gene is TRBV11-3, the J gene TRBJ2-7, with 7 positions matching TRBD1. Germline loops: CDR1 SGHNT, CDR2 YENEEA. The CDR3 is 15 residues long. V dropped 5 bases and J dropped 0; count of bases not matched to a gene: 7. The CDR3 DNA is TGTGCCAGCAGCAGGGACAGCGAATACTCCTACGAGCAGTACTTC. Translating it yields CASSRDSEYSYEQYF.

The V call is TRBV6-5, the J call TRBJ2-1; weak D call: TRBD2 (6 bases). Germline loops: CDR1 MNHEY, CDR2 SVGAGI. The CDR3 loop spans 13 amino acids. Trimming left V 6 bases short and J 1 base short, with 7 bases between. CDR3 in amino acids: CASRAGSYNEQFF. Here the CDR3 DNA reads TGTGCCAGCAGGGCGGGGTCCTACAATGAGCAGTTCTTC.

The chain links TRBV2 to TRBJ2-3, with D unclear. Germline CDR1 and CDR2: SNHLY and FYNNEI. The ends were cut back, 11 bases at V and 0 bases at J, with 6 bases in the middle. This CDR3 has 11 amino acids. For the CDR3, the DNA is TGTGCCTCGGGCAGCACAGATACGCAGTATTTT. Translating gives CASGSTDTQYF.

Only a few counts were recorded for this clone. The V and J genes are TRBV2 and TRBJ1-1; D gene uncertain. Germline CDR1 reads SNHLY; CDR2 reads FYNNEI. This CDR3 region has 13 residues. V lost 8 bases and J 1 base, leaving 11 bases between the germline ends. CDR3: CASQLWENTEAFF. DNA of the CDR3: TGTGCCAGCCAGCTTTGGGAGAACACTGAAGCTTTCTTT.

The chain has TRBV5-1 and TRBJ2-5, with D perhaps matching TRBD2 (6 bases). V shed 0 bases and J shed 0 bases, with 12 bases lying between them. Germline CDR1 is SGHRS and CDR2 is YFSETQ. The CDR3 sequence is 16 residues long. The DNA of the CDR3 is TGCGCCAGCAGCTTGGCGCCTAGCGAGTACCAAGAGACCCAGTACTTC. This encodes CASSLAPSEYQETQYF. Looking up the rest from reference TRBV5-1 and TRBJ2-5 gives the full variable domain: KAGVTQTPRYLIKTRGQQVTLSCSPISGHRSVSWYQQTPGQGLQFLFEYFSETQRNKGNFPGRFSGRQFSNSRSEMNVSTLELGDSALYLCASSLAPSEYQETQYFGPGTRLLVL.

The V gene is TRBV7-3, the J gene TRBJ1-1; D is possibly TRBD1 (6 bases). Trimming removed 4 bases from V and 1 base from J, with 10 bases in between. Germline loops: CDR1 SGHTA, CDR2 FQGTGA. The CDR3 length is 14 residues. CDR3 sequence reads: CASSSGQSNTEAFF. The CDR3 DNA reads TGTGCCAGCAGCTCCGGACAGTCGAACACTGAAGCTTTCTTT.

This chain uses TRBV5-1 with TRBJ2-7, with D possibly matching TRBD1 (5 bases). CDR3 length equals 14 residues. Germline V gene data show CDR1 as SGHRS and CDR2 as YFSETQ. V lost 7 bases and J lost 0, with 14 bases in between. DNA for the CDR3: TGCGCCAGCTCGATGACTCAGGGCTCCTACGAGCAGTACTTC. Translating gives CASSMTQGSYEQYF.

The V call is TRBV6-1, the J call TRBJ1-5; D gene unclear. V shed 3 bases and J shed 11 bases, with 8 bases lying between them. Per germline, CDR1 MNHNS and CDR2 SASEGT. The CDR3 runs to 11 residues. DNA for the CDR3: TGTGCCAGCAGTGAGTTCTCCTCCCAGCATTTT. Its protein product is CASSEFSSQHF.